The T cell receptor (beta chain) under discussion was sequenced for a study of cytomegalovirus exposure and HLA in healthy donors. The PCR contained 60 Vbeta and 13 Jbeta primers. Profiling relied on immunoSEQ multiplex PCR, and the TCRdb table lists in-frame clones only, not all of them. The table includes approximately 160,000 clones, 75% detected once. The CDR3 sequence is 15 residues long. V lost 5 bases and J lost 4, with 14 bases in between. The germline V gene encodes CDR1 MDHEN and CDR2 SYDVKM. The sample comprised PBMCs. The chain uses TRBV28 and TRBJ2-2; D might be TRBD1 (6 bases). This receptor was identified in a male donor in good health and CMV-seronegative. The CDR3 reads CASSSPSGATGELFF. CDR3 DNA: TGTGCCAGCAGTAGCCCTTCAGGGGCCACCGGGGAGCTGTTTTTT.